Below, one T cell receptor beta chain is given with its context. There are 16 residues in the CDR3. Per the germline V gene, CDR1 is MNHEY and CDR2 is SVGAGI. Trimming at V came to 2 bases and at J to 0 bases, leaving 4 bases not matched to a gene. This sample was taken from a study of blood T cell repertoires in COVID-19. The wider study: From the United States, Italy and Spain came samples of acute and convalescent COVID-19.

As handled by the study authors: Nucleated cell counts were estimated from reference gene primer amplification. TCRdb's copy holds only in-frame clones and misses some; the assay was immunoSEQ multiplex PCR. The V and J calls and clone size are taken from that table; D and trimming were inferred from the DNA. This table holds roughly 260,000 clones, about nine tenths found once. Sequencing was carried out using peripheral blood. This chain connects TRBV6-5 to TRBJ1-3; TRBD1 matches at 7 bases. This TCR came from a woman between 40 and 55 years old with acute or convalescent COVID-19. CDR3 amino acids: CASSYEYRGSGNTIYF. The DNA for the CDR3 is TGTGCCAGCAGTTACGAATACAGGGGCTCTGGAAACACCATATATTTT.